This TCR beta chain was recorded in a study of blood T cell repertoires in COVID-19. TCRdb's copy holds only in-frame clones and misses some; the assay was immunoSEQ multiplex PCR. The sample includes 130,000 to 150,000 clones, roughly 81% of them seen just once. Germline CDR1 and CDR2: SGHDN and FVKESK. The CDR3 extends over 14 amino acids. Trimming removed 4 bases from V and 5 bases from J; junction bases left unmatched: 6. This chain links TRBV14 with TRBJ2-5, with 8 bases fitting TRBD2. The sequenced sample was peripheral blood. This clonotype was sampled from a human donor with acute or convalescent COVID-19. The donor label of this sample is uncertain. DNA of the CDR3: TGTGCCAGCAGCCCGGGAGGGCGCTGGGAGACCCAGTACTTC. Its protein is CASSPGGRWETQYF.